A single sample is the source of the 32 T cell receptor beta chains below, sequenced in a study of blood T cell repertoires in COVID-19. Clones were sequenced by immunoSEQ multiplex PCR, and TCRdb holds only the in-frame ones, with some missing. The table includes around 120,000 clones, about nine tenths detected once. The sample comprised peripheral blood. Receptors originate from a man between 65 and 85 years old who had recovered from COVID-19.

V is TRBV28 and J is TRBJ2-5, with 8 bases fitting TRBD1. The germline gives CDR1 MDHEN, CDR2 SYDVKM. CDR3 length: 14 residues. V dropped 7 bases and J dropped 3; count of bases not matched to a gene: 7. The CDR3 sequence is CASTPGGREETQYF. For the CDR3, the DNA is TGTGCCAGCACCCCAGGGGGCAGGGAAGAGACCCAGTACTTC. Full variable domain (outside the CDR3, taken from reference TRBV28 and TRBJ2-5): DVKVTQSSRYLVKRTGEKVFLECVQDMDHENMFWYRQDPGLGLRLIYFSYDVKMKEKGDIPEGYSVSREKKERFSLILESASTNQTSMYLCASTPGGREETQYFGPGTRLLVL.

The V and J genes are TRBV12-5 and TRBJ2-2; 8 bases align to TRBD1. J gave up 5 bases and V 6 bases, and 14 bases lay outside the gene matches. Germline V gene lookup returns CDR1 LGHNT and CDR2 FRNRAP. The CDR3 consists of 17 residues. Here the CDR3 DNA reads TGTGCTAGTGGCAAAGGACAGGGCCTAGGCGGGACCGGGGAGCTGTTTTTT. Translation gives CASGKGQGLGGTGELFF.

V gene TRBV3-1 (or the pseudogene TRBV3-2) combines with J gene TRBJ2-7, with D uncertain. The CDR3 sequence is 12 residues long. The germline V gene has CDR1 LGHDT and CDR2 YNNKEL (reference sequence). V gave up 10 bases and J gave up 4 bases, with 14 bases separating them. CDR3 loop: CAINLNSYEQYF. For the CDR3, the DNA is TGTGCCATTAACCTGAATAGTTACGAGCAGTACTTC.

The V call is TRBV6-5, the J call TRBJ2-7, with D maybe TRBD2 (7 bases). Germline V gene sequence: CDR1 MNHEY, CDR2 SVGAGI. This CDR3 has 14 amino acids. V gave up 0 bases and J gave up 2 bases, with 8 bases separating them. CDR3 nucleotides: TGTGCCAGCAGTTACTCGCGGGGGCCCTACGAGCAGTACTTC. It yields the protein CASSYSRGPYEQYF.

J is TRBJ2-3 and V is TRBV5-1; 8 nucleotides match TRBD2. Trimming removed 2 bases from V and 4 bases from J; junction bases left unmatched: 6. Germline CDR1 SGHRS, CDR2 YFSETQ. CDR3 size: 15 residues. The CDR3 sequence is CASSFAGGRADTQYF. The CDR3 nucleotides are TGCGCCAGCAGCTTTGCGGGGGGAAGGGCAGATACGCAGTATTTT. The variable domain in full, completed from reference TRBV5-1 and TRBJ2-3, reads KAGVTQTPRYLIKTRGQQVTLSCSPISGHRSVSWYQQTPGQGLQFLFEYFSETQRNKGNFPGRFSGRQFSNSRSEMNVSTLELGDSALYLCASSFAGGRADTQYFGPGTRLTVL.

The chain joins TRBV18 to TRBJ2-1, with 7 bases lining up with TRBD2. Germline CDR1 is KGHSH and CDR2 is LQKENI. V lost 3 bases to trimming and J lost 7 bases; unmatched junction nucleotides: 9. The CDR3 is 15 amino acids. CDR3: CASSPGGRGENEQFF. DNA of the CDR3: TGTGCCAGCTCACCGGGCGGGAGAGGGGAGAATGAGCAGTTCTTC.

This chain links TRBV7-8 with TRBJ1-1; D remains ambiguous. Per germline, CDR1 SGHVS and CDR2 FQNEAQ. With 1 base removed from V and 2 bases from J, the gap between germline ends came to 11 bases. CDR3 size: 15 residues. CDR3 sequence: CASSLGGGRNTEAFF. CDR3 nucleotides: TGTGCCAGCAGCTTAGGGGGAGGGCGTAACACTGAAGCTTTCTTT.

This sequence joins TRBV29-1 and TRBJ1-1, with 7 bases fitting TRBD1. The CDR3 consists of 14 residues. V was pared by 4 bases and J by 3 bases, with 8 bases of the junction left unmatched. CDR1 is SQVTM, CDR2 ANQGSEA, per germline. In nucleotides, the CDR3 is TGCAGCGTTGGTCAGGGGGTTGGGTACACTGAAGCTTTCTTT. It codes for CSVGQGVGYTEAFF.

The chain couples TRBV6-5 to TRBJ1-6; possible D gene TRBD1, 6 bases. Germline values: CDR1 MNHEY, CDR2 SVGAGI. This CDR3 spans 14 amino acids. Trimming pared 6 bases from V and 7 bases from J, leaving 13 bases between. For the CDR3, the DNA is TGTGCCAGCAGCTACGGGCAGGGGAATTCACCCCTCCACTTT. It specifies CASSYGQGNSPLHF.

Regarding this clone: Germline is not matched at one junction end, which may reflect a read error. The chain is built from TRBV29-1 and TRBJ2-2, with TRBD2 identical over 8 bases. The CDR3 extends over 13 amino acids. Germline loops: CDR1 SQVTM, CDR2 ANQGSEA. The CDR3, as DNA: TGCACCGTTAGCGGGATAGGCACCGGGGAGCTGTTTTTT. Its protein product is CTVSGIGTGELFF.

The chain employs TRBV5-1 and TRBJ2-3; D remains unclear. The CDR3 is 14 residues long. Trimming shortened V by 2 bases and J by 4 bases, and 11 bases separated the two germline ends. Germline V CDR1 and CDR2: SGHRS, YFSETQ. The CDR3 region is CASSFSDAADTQYF. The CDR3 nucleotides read TGCGCCAGCAGCTTCTCGGATGCGGCAGATACGCAGTATTTT.

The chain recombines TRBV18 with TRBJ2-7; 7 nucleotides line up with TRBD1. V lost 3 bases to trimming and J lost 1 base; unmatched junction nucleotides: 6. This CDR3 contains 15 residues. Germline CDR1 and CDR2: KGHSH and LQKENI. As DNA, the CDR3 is TGTGCCAGCTCACCCACGGGACAGCCGTCCTACGAGCAGTACTTC. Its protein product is CASSPTGQPSYEQYF. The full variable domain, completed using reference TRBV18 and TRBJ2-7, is NAGVMQNPRHLVRRRGQEARLRCSPMKGHSHVYWYRQLPEEGLKFMVYLQKENIIDESGMPKERFSAEFPKEGPSILRIQQVVRGDSAAYFCASSPTGQPSYEQYFGPGTRLTVT.

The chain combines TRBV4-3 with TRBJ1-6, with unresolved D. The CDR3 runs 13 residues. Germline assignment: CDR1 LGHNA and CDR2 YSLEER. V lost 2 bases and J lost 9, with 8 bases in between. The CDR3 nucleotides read TGCGCCAGCAGCCAATGGAGTGGTTCACCCCTCCACTTT. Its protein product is CASSQWSGSPLHF.

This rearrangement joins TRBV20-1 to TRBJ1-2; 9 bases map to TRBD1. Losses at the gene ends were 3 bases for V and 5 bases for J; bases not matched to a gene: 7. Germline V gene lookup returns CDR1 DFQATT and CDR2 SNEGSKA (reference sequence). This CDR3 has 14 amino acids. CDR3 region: CSASHRGPGYGYTF. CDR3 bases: TGCAGTGCTAGTCACAGGGGGCCCGGGTATGGCTACACCTTC.

In DNA, the CDR3 is TGTGCCAGCAGCCCCAGACAGGGCTCGAACACTGAAGCTTTCTTT. The encoded protein is CASSPRQGSNTEAFF. The chain employs TRBV7-9 and TRBJ1-1, with TRBD1 matching 7 bases. There are 15 residues in the CDR3. Trimming took 5 bases from V and 1 from J; bases not matched to a gene: 7. CDR1 and CDR2 from the germline V gene are SEHNR and FQNEAQ (reference sequence).

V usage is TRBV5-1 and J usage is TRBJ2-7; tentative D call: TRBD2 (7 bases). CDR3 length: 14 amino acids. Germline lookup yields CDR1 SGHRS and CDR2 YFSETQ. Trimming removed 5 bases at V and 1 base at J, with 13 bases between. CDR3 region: CASRPGGHSYEQYF. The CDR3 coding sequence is TGCGCCAGCAGGCCCGGGGGGCATTCCTACGAGCAGTACTTC.

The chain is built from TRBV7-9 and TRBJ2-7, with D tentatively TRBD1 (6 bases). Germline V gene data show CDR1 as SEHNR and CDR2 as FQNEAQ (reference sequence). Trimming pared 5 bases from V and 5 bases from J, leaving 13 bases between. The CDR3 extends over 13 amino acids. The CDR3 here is CASSPGQLNEQYF. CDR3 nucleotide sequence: TGTGCCAGCAGCCCAGGACAGCTCAACGAGCAGTACTTC.

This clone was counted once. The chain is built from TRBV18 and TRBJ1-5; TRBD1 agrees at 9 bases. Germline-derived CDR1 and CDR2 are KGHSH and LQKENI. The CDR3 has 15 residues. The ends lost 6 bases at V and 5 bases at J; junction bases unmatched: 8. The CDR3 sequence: CASSESGTGYQPQHF. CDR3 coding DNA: TGTGCCAGCTCGGAAAGCGGGACAGGGTATCAGCCCCAGCATTTT. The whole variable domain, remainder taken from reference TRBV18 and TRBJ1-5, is NAGVMQNPRHLVRRRGQEARLRCSPMKGHSHVYWYRQLPEEGLKFMVYLQKENIIDESGMPKERFSAEFPKEGPSILRIQQVVRGDSAAYFCASSESGTGYQPQHFGDGTRLSIL.

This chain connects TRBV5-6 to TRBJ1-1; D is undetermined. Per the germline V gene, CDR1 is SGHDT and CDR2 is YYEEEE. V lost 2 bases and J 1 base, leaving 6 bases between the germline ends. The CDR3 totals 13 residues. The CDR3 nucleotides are TGTGCCAGCAGCTTCCCCTCGAACACTGAAGCTTTCTTT. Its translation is CASSFPSNTEAFF.

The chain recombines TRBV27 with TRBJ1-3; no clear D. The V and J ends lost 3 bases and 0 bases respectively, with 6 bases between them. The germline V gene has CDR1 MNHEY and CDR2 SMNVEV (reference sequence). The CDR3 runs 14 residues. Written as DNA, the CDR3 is TGTGCCAGCAGTTTCGGTGGCTCTGGAAACACCATATATTTT. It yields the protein CASSFGGSGNTIYF.

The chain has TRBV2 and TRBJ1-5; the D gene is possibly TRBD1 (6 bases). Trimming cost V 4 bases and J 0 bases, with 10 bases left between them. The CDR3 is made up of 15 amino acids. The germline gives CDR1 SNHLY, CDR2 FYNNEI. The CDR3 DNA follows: TGTGCCAGCAGTGGAGGGGGTTATAGCAATCAGCCCCAGCATTTT. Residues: CASSGGGYSNQPQHF.

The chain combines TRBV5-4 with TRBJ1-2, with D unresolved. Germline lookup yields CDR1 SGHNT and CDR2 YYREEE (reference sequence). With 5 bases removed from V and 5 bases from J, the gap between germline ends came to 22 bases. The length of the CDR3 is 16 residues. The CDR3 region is CASSIPAGGRGYGYTF. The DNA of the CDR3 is TGTGCCAGCAGTATCCCCGCGGGAGGGCGCGGGTATGGCTACACCTTC. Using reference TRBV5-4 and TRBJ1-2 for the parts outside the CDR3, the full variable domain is ETGVTQSPTHLIKTRGQQVTLRCSSQSGHNTVSWYQQALGQGPQFIFQYYREEENGRGNFPPRFSGLQFPNYSSELNVNALELDDSALYLCASSIPAGGRGYGYTFGSGTRLTVV.

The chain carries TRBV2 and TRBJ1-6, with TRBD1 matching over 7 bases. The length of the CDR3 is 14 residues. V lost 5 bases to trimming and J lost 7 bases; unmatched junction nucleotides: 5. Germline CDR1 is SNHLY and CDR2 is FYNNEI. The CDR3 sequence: CASSRQGLNSPLHF. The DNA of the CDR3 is TGTGCCAGCAGTAGACAGGGATTAAATTCACCCCTCCACTTT.

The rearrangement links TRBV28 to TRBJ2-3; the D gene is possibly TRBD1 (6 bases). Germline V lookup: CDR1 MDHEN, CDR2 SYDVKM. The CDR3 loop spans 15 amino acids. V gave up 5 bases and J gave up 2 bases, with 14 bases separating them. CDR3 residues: CASSQPDSATDTQYF. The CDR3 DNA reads TGTGCCAGCAGTCAACCGGACAGTGCCACAGATACGCAGTATTTT.

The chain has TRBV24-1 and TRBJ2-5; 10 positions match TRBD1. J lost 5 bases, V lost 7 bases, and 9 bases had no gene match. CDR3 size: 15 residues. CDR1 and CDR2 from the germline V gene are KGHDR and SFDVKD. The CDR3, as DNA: TGTGCCACCAGCGGACCGGGGACAGGGGAGGAGACCCAGTACTTC. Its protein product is CATSGPGTGEETQYF.

In DNA form, the CDR3 reads TGTGCCAGCAGAGATTCAGGGGGCACGGCCAAAAACATTCAGTACTTC. Protein sequence: CASRDSGGTAKNIQYF. The J gene is TRBJ2-4, the V gene TRBV7-2, with 8 bases that match TRBD1. This CDR3 contains 16 residues. J lost 1 base, V lost 6 bases, and 8 bases had no gene match. Germline V gives CDR1 SGHTA, CDR2 FQGNSA.

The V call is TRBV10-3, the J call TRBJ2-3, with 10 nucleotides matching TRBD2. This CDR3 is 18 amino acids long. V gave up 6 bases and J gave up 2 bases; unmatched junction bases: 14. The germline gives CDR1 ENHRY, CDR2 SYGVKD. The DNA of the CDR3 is TGTGCCATCAGGGACCTTAGCGGGAGGCACGGGAACACAGATACGCAGTATTTT. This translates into CAIRDLSGRHGNTDTQYF.

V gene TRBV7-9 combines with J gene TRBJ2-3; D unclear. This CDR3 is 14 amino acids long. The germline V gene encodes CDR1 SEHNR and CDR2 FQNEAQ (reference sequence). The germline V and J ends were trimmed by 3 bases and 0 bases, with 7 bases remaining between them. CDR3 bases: TGTGCCAGCAGCTTTATCGGGAGCACAGATACGCAGTATTTT. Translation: CASSFIGSTDTQYF.

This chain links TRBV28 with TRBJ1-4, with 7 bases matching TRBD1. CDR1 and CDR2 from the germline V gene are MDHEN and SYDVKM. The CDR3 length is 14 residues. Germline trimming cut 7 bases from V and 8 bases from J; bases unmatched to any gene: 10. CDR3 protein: CASITGGGAEKLFF. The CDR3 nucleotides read TGTGCCAGCATTACTGGAGGGGGCGCGGAAAAACTGTTTTTT.

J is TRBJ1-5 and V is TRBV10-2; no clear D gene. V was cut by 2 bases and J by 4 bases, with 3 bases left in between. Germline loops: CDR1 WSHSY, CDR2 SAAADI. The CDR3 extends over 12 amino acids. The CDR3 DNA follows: TGCGCCAGCAGTGAGCCGAATCAGCCCCAGCATTTT. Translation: CASSEPNQPQHF.

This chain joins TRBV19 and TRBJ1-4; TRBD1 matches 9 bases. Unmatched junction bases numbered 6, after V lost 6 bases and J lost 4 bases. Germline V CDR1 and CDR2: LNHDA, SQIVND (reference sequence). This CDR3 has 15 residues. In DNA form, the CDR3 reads TGTGCCAGTAGGACACCGGGACAGGGTAATGAAAAACTGTTTTTT. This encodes CASRTPGQGNEKLFF.

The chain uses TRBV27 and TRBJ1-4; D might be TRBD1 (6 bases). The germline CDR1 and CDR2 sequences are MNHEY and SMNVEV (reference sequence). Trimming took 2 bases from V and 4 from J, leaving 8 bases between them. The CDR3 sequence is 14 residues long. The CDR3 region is CASSLRGFNEKLFF. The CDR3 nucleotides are TGTGCCAGCAGTTTAAGGGGGTTTAATGAAAAACTGTTTTTT.